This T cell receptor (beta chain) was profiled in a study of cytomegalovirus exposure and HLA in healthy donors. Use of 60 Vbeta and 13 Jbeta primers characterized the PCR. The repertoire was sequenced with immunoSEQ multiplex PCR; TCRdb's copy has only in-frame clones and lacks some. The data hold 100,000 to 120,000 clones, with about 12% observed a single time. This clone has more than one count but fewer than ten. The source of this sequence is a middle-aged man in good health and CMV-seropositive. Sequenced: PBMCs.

The DNA for the CDR3 is TGCGCCAGCAGCCTTCGGACTAGCGGGAGGGGGAAGGAAGAGACCCAGTACTTC. It encodes CASSLRTSGRGKEETQYF. The chain employs TRBV5-1 and TRBJ2-5, with 15 positions matching TRBD2. The CDR3 sequence is 18 residues long. CDR1 SGHRS and CDR2 YFSETQ come from the germline V gene. V dropped 4 bases and J dropped 3; count of bases not matched to a gene: 10.